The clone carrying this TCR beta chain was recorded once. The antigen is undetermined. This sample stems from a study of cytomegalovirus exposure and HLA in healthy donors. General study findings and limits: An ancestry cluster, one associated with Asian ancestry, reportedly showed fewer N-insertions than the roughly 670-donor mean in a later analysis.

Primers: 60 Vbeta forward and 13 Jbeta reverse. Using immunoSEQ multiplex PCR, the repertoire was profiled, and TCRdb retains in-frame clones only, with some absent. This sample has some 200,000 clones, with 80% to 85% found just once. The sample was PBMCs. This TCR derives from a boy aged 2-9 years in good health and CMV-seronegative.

The DNA for the CDR3 is TGCGCCAGCAGTCAAGACAGGGTGGACTATGGCTACACCTTC. The encoded protein is CASSQDRVDYGYTF. This chain joins TRBV23-1 and TRBJ1-2, with TRBD1 matching 7 bases. TRBV23-1 is noted as an ORF with a role that remains uncertain. The CDR3 contains 14 residues. Germline trimming cut 2 bases from V and 3 bases from J; bases unmatched to any gene: 3.